The sequence of this T cell receptor beta chain was determined in a study of blood T cell repertoires in COVID-19. CDR3 length: 17 amino acids. After removal of 5 bases from V and 4 bases from J, the junction contained 10 bases not matched to a gene. From germline, CDR1 is LNHDA and CDR2 SQIVND (reference sequence). Clones were sequenced by immunoSEQ multiplex PCR, and TCRdb holds only the in-frame ones, with some missing. The data hold fewer than 40,000 clones, with 81% observed a single time. V and J are TRBV19 and TRBJ2-3, with 12 bases aligning to TRBD2. Input material: peripheral blood. This receptor was obtained from a man between 65 and 79 years old with COVID-19, enrolled during active disease. CDR3 sequence (DNA): TGTGCCAGTAGTTGGGCTAGCGGGAGGGCCTTCGCAGATACGCAGTATTTT. This sequence encodes CASSWASGRAFADTQYF. Variable domain in full (rest from reference TRBV19 and TRBJ2-3): DGGITQSPKYLFRKEGQNVTLSCEQNLNHDAMYWYRQDPGQGLRLIYYSQIVNDFQKGDIAEGYSVSREKKESFPLTVTSAQKNPTAFYLCASSWASGRAFADTQYFGPGTRLTVL.